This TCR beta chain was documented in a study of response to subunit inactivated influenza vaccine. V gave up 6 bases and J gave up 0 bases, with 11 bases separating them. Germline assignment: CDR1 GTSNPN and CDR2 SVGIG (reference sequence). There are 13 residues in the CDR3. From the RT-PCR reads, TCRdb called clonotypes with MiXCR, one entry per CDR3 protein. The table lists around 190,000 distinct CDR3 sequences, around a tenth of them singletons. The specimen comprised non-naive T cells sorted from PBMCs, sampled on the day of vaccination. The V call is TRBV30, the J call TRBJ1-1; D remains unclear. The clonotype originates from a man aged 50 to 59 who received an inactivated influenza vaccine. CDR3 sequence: CACGSWMNTEAFF. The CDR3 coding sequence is TGTGCCTGCGGGTCGTGGATGAACACTGAAGCTTTCTTT.